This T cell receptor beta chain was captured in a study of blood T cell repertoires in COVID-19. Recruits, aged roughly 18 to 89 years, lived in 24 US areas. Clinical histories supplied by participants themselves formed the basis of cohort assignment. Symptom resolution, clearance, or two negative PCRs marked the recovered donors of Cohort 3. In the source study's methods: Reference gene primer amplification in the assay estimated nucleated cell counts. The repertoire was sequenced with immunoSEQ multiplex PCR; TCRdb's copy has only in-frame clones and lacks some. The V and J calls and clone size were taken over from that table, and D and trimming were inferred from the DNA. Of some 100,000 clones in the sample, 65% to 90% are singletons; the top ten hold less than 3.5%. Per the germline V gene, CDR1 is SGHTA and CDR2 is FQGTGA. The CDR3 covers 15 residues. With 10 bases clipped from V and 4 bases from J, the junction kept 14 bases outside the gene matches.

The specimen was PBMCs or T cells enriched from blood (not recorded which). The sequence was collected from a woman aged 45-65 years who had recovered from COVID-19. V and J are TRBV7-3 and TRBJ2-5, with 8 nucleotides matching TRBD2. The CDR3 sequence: CATREGSGVLETQYF. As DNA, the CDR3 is TGTGCCACCAGGGAGGGTAGCGGGGTTCTAGAGACCCAGTACTTC.